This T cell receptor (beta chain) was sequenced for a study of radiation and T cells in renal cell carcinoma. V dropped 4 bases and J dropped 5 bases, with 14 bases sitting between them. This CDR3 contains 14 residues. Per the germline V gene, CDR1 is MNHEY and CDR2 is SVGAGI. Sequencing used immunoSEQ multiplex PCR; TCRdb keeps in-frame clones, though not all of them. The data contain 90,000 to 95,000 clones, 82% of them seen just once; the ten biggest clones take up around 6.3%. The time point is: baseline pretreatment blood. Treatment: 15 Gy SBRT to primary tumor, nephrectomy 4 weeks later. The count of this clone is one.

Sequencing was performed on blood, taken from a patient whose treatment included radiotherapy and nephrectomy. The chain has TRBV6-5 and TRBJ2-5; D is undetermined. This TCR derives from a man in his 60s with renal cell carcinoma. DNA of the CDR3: TGTGCCAGCAGTTCCCGACCCCTTGTGGAGACCCAGTACTTC. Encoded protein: CASSSRPLVETQYF.